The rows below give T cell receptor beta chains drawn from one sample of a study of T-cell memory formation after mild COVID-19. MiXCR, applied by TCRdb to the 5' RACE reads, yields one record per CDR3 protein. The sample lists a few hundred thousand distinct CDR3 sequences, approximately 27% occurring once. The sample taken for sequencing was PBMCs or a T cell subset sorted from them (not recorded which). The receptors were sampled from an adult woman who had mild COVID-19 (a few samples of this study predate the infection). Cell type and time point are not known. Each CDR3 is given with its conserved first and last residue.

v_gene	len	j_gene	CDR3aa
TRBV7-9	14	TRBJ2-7	CASSPGQGRSEQYF
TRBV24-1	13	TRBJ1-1	CATRGTGNTEAFF
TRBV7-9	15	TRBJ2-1	CASRPGVAGFHEQFF
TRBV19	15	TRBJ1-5	CASRTYGDSNQPQHF
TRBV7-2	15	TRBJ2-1	CASSLTSGKRNEQFF
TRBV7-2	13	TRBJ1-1	CASRLTGTTEAFF
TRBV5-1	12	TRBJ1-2	CASSSDLGGYTF
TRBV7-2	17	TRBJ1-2	CASSLDNTGAKNYGYTF
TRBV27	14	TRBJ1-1	CASSGTALSSPAFF
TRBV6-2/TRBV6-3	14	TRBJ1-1	CASIHHLGGTEAFF
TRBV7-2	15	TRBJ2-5	CASSPPGLPIGSQYF
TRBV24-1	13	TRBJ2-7	CATSGDSSYEQYF
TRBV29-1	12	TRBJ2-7	CSVRTSYYEQYF
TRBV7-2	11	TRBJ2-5	CASSLRDSQYF
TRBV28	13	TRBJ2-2	CASNTLSTGELFF
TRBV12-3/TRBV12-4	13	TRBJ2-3	CASSLWGGDTQYF